This T cell receptor (beta chain) was obtained from a study of long-term antiretroviral therapy in people with HIV. The study, taken as a whole, reports: Specimen acquisition occurred between about 2004 and 2017, potentially under older ART regimens.

Concerning this clone: Its antigen is not identified.

Prior to DNA extraction, the samples held about 1-10 million cryopreserved PBMC. This CDR3 spans 11 amino acids. Germline assignment: CDR1 SGHAT and CDR2 FQDESV (reference sequence). The germline V and J ends were trimmed by 1 base and 4 bases, with 2 bases remaining between them. The assay, immunoSEQ v3.0, was run at survey level. Using immunoSEQ multiplex PCR, the repertoire was profiled, and TCRdb retains in-frame clones only, with some absent. The data show around 40,000 clones, 80% to 90% seen once. This material consisted of unsorted PBMCs, taken just before starting antiretroviral therapy. The rearrangement links TRBV11-1 to TRBJ2-7; D uncertain. The origin of this receptor is a woman aged 18-29 years with HIV. The CDR3 coding sequence is TGTGCCAGCAGCTTAGAATACGAGCAGTACTTC. Translation: CASSLEYEQYF.